Listed below are T cell receptor beta chains from one sample, sequenced in a study of blood T cell repertoires in COVID-19. Clones were read by immunoSEQ multiplex PCR, and TCRdb kept only the in-frame ones, dropping some. The sample records around 98,000 clones, around 75% being singletons. Sequencing was performed on peripheral blood. These receptors all come from a man between 65 and 85 years old with acute or convalescent COVID-19. Both conserved end residues are part of each CDR3. Each record gives: V gene, D gene, clone size, J gene, CDR3 DNA, CDR3 protein. A D gene is named only where the DNA matches it firmly. Some rows mark clone size as missing; the rest say once, few, many or name a class of expanded clone.

v_call: TRBV6-2/TRBV6-3; d_call: -; clone_size: -; j_call: TRBJ2-1; cdr3_nt: TGTGCCAGCAGTTTGGGGGGGGCGGGAGTCTATGAGCAGTTCTTC; cdr3_aa: CASSLGGAGVYEQFF
v_call: TRBV4-2; d_call: -; clone_size: once; j_call: TRBJ2-7; cdr3_nt: TGTGCCAGCAGCCAAGATATTTCCAGCTCCTACGAGCAGTACTTC; cdr3_aa: CASSQDISSSYEQYF
v_call: TRBV6-5; d_call: TRBD1; clone_size: -; j_call: TRBJ1-2; cdr3_nt: TGTGCCAGCAGTTACGCCCAGGGGGCCTATGGCTACACCTTC; cdr3_aa: CASSYAQGAYGYTF
v_call: TRBV5-4; d_call: -; clone_size: -; j_call: TRBJ2-3; cdr3_nt: TGTGCCAGCAGCTTGGGCAGGGAGGCAGATACGCAGTATTTT; cdr3_aa: CASSLGREADTQYF
v_call: TRBV6-5; d_call: -; clone_size: -; j_call: TRBJ2-7; cdr3_nt: TGTGCCAGCAGTCTTAGCGCGACACCCTACGAGCAGTACTTC; cdr3_aa: CASSLSATPYEQYF
v_call: TRBV18; d_call: -; clone_size: -; j_call: TRBJ2-5; cdr3_nt: TGTGCCAGCTCACCGGGTCCGGGGACCCAGTACTTC; cdr3_aa: CASSPGPGTQYF
v_call: TRBV9; d_call: TRBD1; clone_size: -; j_call: TRBJ2-2; cdr3_nt: TGTGCCAGCAGCGCAACGACAGGGGGGAGCATCGGGGAGCTGTTTTTT; cdr3_aa: CASSATTGGSIGELFF
v_call: TRBV19; d_call: TRBD2; clone_size: -; j_call: TRBJ2-5; cdr3_nt: TGTGCCAGTAGTATAGGGAACCCGGGACTACAATGGGAGACCCAGTACTTC; cdr3_aa: CASSIGNPGLQWETQYF
v_call: TRBV6-4; d_call: -; clone_size: -; j_call: TRBJ2-1; cdr3_nt: TGTGCCAGCAGCTGGGTGAAGGGGGGGCCCTACAATGAGCAGTTCTTC; cdr3_aa: CASSWVKGGPYNEQFF
v_call: TRBV19; d_call: -; clone_size: -; j_call: TRBJ1-2; cdr3_nt: TGTGCCAGTAGTATAGGAGGAAGGCATGGCTACACCTTC; cdr3_aa: CASSIGGRHGYTF
v_call: TRBV27; d_call: TRBD1; clone_size: -; j_call: TRBJ1-1; cdr3_nt: TGTGCCAGCAGCTCTCAGGGGGAAAGGACTGAAGCTTTCTTT; cdr3_aa: CASSSQGERTEAFF
v_call: TRBV19; d_call: -; clone_size: -; j_call: TRBJ2-2; cdr3_nt: TGTGCCAGTGGTATTCTCAGGGTTGGAACCGGGGAGCTGTTTTTT; cdr3_aa: CASGILRVGTGELFF
v_call: TRBV4-1; d_call: -; clone_size: -; j_call: TRBJ1-1; cdr3_nt: TGCGCCAGCAGCCAAGATTCACAGCCGGGGGTCGGAGCTTTCTTT; cdr3_aa: CASSQDSQPGVGAFF
v_call: TRBV7-9; d_call: TRBD1; clone_size: -; j_call: TRBJ1-1; cdr3_nt: TGTGCCAGCAGCGAACTTGACAGGGACACTGAAGCTTTCTTT; cdr3_aa: CASSELDRDTEAFF
v_call: TRBV5-4; d_call: TRBD1; clone_size: few; j_call: TRBJ2-2; cdr3_nt: TGTGCCAGCAGCTTGGCAGGGACAGGGGTCTCCGGGGAGCTGTTTTTT; cdr3_aa: CASSLAGTGVSGELFF
v_call: TRBV2; d_call: TRBD2; clone_size: once; j_call: TRBJ2-5; cdr3_nt: TGTGCCGGAGAGCGGGAGGGCCTACAGACCCAGTACTTC; cdr3_aa: CAGEREGLQTQYF
v_call: TRBV20-1; d_call: -; clone_size: -; j_call: TRBJ2-7; cdr3_nt: TGCAGCCCCAGAAGAGGTTACGAGCAGTACTTC; cdr3_aa: CSPRRGYEQYF
v_call: TRBV12-5; d_call: TRBD1; clone_size: -; j_call: TRBJ1-2; cdr3_nt: TGTGCTAGTGGCAGGGGACAGGGAGACTATGGCTACACCTTC; cdr3_aa: CASGRGQGDYGYTF
v_call: TRBV7-8; d_call: TRBD2; clone_size: -; j_call: TRBJ2-1; cdr3_nt: TGTGCCAGCAGCAGGCTAGCGGGAGGGTACAATGAGCAGTTCTTC; cdr3_aa: CASSRLAGGYNEQFF
v_call: TRBV4-3; d_call: -; clone_size: few; j_call: TRBJ2-7; cdr3_nt: TGCGCCAGCAGCCAAAGCCCGGGTGGCGAGCAGTACTTC; cdr3_aa: CASSQSPGGEQYF
v_call: TRBV30; d_call: TRBD1; clone_size: -; j_call: TRBJ2-2; cdr3_nt: TGTGCCTGGAGTACAGCACAGGGGGCCTTCACCGGGGAGCTGTTTTTT; cdr3_aa: CAWSTAQGAFTGELFF
v_call: TRBV5-1; d_call: -; clone_size: -; j_call: TRBJ1-5; cdr3_nt: TGCGCCAGCAGCTTGGACCAGGGGCTGGGTCAGCCCCAGCATTTT; cdr3_aa: CASSLDQGLGQPQHF
v_call: TRBV6-2/TRBV6-3; d_call: -; clone_size: few; j_call: TRBJ1-2; cdr3_nt: TGTGCCAGCAGTTACAAGGGGAACTATGGCTACACCTTC; cdr3_aa: CASSYKGNYGYTF
v_call: TRBV28; d_call: -; clone_size: -; j_call: TRBJ2-2; cdr3_nt: TGTGCCAGCAGTTTATGGGGGGGTTCGAACACCGGGGAGCTGTTTTTT; cdr3_aa: CASSLWGGSNTGELFF
v_call: TRBV5-1; d_call: TRBD2; clone_size: -; j_call: TRBJ2-4; cdr3_nt: TGCGCCAGCAGCTGGGGTGGGGAGGGAGCCAAAAACATTCAGTACTTC; cdr3_aa: CASSWGGEGAKNIQYF
v_call: TRBV7-8; d_call: -; clone_size: -; j_call: TRBJ1-2; cdr3_nt: TGTGCCAGCAGCTTAGGCAGGGACTATGGCTACACCTTC; cdr3_aa: CASSLGRDYGYTF
v_call: TRBV18; d_call: -; clone_size: -; j_call: TRBJ2-3; cdr3_nt: TGTGCCAGCTCACCACTCCTTGGACAGCCAGATACGCAGTATTTT; cdr3_aa: CASSPLLGQPDTQYF
v_call: TRBV6-5; d_call: TRBD1; clone_size: -; j_call: TRBJ2-5; cdr3_nt: TGTGCCAGCAAAACAGGGGCGGAGACCCAGTACTTC; cdr3_aa: CASKTGAETQYF
v_call: TRBV28; d_call: -; clone_size: -; j_call: TRBJ2-2; cdr3_nt: TGTGCCAGCAGTTTACTGAGCACCGGGGAGCTGTTTTTT; cdr3_aa: CASSLLSTGELFF
v_call: TRBV30; d_call: -; clone_size: -; j_call: TRBJ1-2; cdr3_nt: TGTGCCTGGAGTGTCTGGCGGCACGGCTACACCTTC; cdr3_aa: CAWSVWRHGYTF
v_call: TRBV5-1; d_call: -; clone_size: once; j_call: TRBJ1-3; cdr3_nt: TGCGCCAGCAGCTTCAGGGGCGGCTCTGGAAACACCATATATTTT; cdr3_aa: CASSFRGGSGNTIYF
v_call: TRBV21-1; d_call: -; clone_size: few; j_call: TRBJ2-7; cdr3_nt: TGTGCCAGCAGCAGACAGGGTAGCGAGCAGTACTTC; cdr3_aa: CASSRQGSEQYF
v_call: TRBV4-2; d_call: -; clone_size: -; j_call: TRBJ2-3; cdr3_nt: TGTGCCAGCAGCCAAGGCGGCGGGACCACAGATACGCAGTATTTT; cdr3_aa: CASSQGGGTTDTQYF
v_call: TRBV7-2; d_call: -; clone_size: once; j_call: TRBJ2-3; cdr3_nt: TGTGCCAGCAGCTTACGCTACCGATTTAGCACAGATACGCAGTATTTT; cdr3_aa: CASSLRYRFSTDTQYF
v_call: TRBV6-5; d_call: TRBD1; clone_size: -; j_call: TRBJ1-1; cdr3_nt: TGTGCCAGCAGTTACTCGGGACAGTCGAACACTGAAGCTTTCTTT; cdr3_aa: CASSYSGQSNTEAFF
v_call: TRBV7-6; d_call: -; clone_size: -; j_call: TRBJ1-1; cdr3_nt: TGTGCCAGCAGCTCCAGAGGCACTGAAGCTTTCTTT; cdr3_aa: CASSSRGTEAFF
v_call: TRBV19; d_call: -; clone_size: -; j_call: TRBJ2-7; cdr3_nt: TGTGCCAGCAGGGACTCACTCTACGAGCAGTACTTC; cdr3_aa: CASRDSLYEQYF
v_call: TRBV5-1; d_call: -; clone_size: -; j_call: TRBJ2-4; cdr3_nt: TGCGCCAGCAGCTGGAGGGGAAGCAAAAACATTCAGTACTTC; cdr3_aa: CASSWRGSKNIQYF
v_call: TRBV7-2; d_call: -; clone_size: -; j_call: TRBJ2-3; cdr3_nt: TGTGCCAGCAGCTCTATATGGGATACGCAGTATTTT; cdr3_aa: CASSSIWDTQYF
v_call: TRBV5-1; d_call: TRBD1; clone_size: once; j_call: TRBJ2-1; cdr3_nt: TGCGCCAGCAGCGACGGACAGGGCGTCATGTGGAATGAGCAGTTCTTC; cdr3_aa: CASSDGQGVMWNEQFF
v_call: TRBV28; d_call: -; clone_size: few; j_call: TRBJ1-5; cdr3_nt: TGTGCCAGCAGTCTACAGGGCGGGCATCAGCCCCAGCATTTT; cdr3_aa: CASSLQGGHQPQHF
v_call: TRBV5-1; d_call: TRBD1; clone_size: few; j_call: TRBJ2-3; cdr3_nt: TGCGCCAGCAGCTCCAGGGGGTCTCTTGGCACAGATACGCAGTATTTT; cdr3_aa: CASSSRGSLGTDTQYF
v_call: TRBV5-1; d_call: TRBD2; clone_size: -; j_call: TRBJ2-1; cdr3_nt: TGCGCCAGCAGCCAAACTAGCGGGGTTGGGAATGAGCAGTTCTTC; cdr3_aa: CASSQTSGVGNEQFF
v_call: TRBV5-1; d_call: -; clone_size: -; j_call: TRBJ1-1; cdr3_nt: TGCGCCAGCAGCTTGGAACAGCCGAACACTGAAGCTTTCTTT; cdr3_aa: CASSLEQPNTEAFF
v_call: TRBV7-6; d_call: -; clone_size: -; j_call: TRBJ1-2; cdr3_nt: TGTGCCAGCAGCTTGAGCGGGGAGTATGGCTACACCTTC; cdr3_aa: CASSLSGEYGYTF